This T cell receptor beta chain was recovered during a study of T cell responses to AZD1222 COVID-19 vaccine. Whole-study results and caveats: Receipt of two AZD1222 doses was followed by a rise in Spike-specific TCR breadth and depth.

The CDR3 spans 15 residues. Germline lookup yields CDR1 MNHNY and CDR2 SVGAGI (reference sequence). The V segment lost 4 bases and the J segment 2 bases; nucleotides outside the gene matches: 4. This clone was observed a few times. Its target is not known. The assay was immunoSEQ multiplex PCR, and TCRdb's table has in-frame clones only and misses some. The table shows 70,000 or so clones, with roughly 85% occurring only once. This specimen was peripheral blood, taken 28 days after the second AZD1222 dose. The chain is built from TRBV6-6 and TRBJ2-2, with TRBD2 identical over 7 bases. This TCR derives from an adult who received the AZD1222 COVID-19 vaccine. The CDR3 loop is CASSSREVNTGELFF. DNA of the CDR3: TGTGCCAGCAGTTCTCGGGAGGTTAACACCGGGGAGCTGTTTTTT.